This TCR beta chain emerged from a study of T cells in Graves' hyperthyroidism and ophthalmopathy. Findings and limits, study-wide: Most thyroid clonotypes expanded above 0.001 were also detected in blood.

The TCR beta CDR3 regions underwent amplification using RNA transcripts as the source. Researchers ran a first-round RT-PCR on the TCR CDR3 using the HTBI primer set. MiXCR, run by TCRdb on the multiplex PCR reads, gives a single entry per CDR3 protein. The table includes some 360,000 distinct CDR3 sequences, roughly 13% detected once. Diagnosis relied on clinical symptoms, serum thyroxine and TRAb, thyroid ultrasound and orbital computed tomography. This clonotype was found a few times. Its antigen is unknown. Germline lookup yields CDR1 SGHDT and CDR2 YYEEEE. The CDR3 covers 15 residues. V was pared by 6 bases and J by 6 bases, with 15 bases of the junction left unmatched.

The sequenced sample was blood. This TCR was sampled from a woman aged 55-69 years with Graves' hyperthyroidism. The chain links TRBV5-6 to TRBJ2-7; 7 bases align to TRBD2. The DNA for the CDR3 is TGTGCCAGCATCCCTTGGGGGGGAACCTCCGGCGAGCAGTACTTC. Its protein product is CASIPWGGTSGEQYF.